Presented here are 23 T cell receptor beta chains from one specimen sequenced in a study of cytomegalovirus exposure and HLA in healthy donors. PCR used 60 Vbeta primers and 13 Jbeta primers. Sequencing was performed with immunoSEQ multiplex PCR; in TCRdb, only in-frame clones are kept and a portion is missing. This sample yields roughly 230,000 clones, of which about nine tenths are seen a single time; 1.7% belongs to the top ten. The sample comprised PBMCs. These receptors were taken from a girl aged 2 to 10 in good health and CMV-seronegative.

This chain links TRBV6-5 with TRBJ2-7; TRBD2 is a possible D gene (6 bases). The CDR3 contains 16 residues. Germline CDR1 and CDR2: MNHEY and SVGAGI. The V end lost 0 bases, the J end lost 4 bases, and 16 bases lay between the germline ends. This CDR3 reads CASSYSGLAAGYEQYF. The CDR3 DNA sequence: TGTGCCAGCAGTTACTCGGGACTCGCGGCGGGGTACGAGCAGTACTTC.

This chain links TRBV18 with TRBJ1-3; TRBD1 is a possible D gene (5 bases). The germline V and J ends were trimmed by 0 bases and 0 bases, with 12 bases remaining between them. Germline CDR1 and CDR2: KGHSH and LQKENI. This CDR3 region has 17 residues. The CDR3 sequence: CASSPPSGLSSGNTIYF. CDR3 sequence (DNA): TGTGCCAGCTCACCACCGTCAGGGCTAAGCTCTGGAAACACCATATATTTT.

V is TRBV7-9 and J is TRBJ2-5, with D maybe TRBD1 (7 bases). CDR3 length: 15 amino acids. Looked up from germline, CDR1 is SEHNR and CDR2 is FQNEAQ (reference sequence). Trimming took 5 bases from V and 2 from J, leaving 15 bases between them. The CDR3 here is CASSHAGQQQETQYF. CDR3 DNA sequence: TGTGCCAGCAGCCACGCGGGACAGCAGCAAGAGACCCAGTACTTC.

J is TRBJ1-1 and V is TRBV20-1, with D uncertain. CDR3 size: 11 residues. CDR1 and CDR2 (germline): DFQATT, SNEGSKA (reference sequence). Trimming stripped 3 bases from V and 2 bases from J, with 4 bases between. The chain's CDR3 is CSARYNTEAFF. The CDR3 DNA reads TGCAGTGCTAGGTATAACACTGAAGCTTTCTTT.

The chain is built from TRBV9 and TRBJ1-6, with 7 bases matching TRBD1. Germline lookup yields CDR1 SGDLS and CDR2 YYNGEE. CDR3 size: 14 residues. Trimming at V came to 6 bases and at J to 6 bases, leaving 6 bases not matched to a gene. This CDR3 reads CASTRDRANSPLHF. CDR3 nucleotides: TGTGCCAGCACTCGAGACAGGGCTAATTCACCCCTCCACTTT. The full variable domain, completed using reference TRBV9 and TRBJ1-6, is DSGVTQTPKHLITATGQRVTLRCSPRSGDLSVYWYQQSLDQGLQFLIQYYNGEERAKGNILERFSAQQFPDLHSELNLSSLELGDSALYFCASTRDRANSPLHFGNGTRLTVT.

V and J are TRBV9 and TRBJ2-1, with TRBD2 matching 9 bases. J lost 7 bases, V lost 0 bases, and 5 bases had no gene match. Germline lookup yields CDR1 SGDLS and CDR2 YYNGEE. This CDR3 comprises 15 residues. The CDR3 DNA is TGTGCCAGCAGCGTAGCTAGCGGGATGGGTAATGAGCAGTTCTTC. It codes for CASSVASGMGNEQFF.

The V and J genes are TRBV28 and TRBJ1-1; D is uncertain. Trimming took off 4 bases at V and 0 bases at J, with 15 bases between the two ends. This CDR3 spans 16 amino acids. Looked up from germline, CDR1 is MDHEN and CDR2 is SYDVKM. In DNA form, the CDR3 reads TGTGCCAGCAGTTCCATACCCGGTGTCTTGAACACTGAAGCTTTCTTT. Amino acid sequence: CASSSIPGVLNTEAFF.

The chain carries TRBV20-1 and TRBJ1-1; a weak D match, TRBD1 (6 bases). Germline CDR1 and CDR2: DFQATT and SNEGSKA (reference sequence). The ends were cut back, 5 bases at V and 5 bases at J, with 9 bases in the middle. The CDR3 is 11 residues long. CDR3 sequence (DNA): TGCAGTGCTGCAGGGGAGACTGAAGCTTTCTTT. It is translated as CSAAGETEAFF.

The chain carries TRBV5-1 and TRBJ1-1; D may be TRBD1 (6 bases). Germline V gene lookup returns CDR1 SGHRS and CDR2 YFSETQ. V lost 4 bases to trimming and J lost 1 base, with 14 bases between them. The CDR3 sequence is 15 residues long. CDR3 bases: TGCGCCAGCAGCACTCGAGGACAGACGAACACTGAAGCTTTCTTT. Translating it yields CASSTRGQTNTEAFF.

V gene TRBV21-1 combines with J gene TRBJ2-7; the table's D call of TRBD2 was not tested on the DNA. TRBV21-1 is a listed pseudogene. The CDR3 consists of 15 residues. The CDR3 nucleotides are TGTGCCAGCAGCAAAGGCCTAGCGGTGTCCTACGAGCAGTACTTC. This sequence encodes CASSKGLAVSYEQYF.

The chain joins TRBV7-2 to TRBJ2-1, with TRBD2 matching over 11 bases. Germline-derived CDR1 and CDR2 are SGHTA and FQGNSA. The CDR3 is made up of 16 amino acids. Trimming took 5 bases from V and 2 from J; bases not matched to a gene: 5. The CDR3 nucleotides read TGTGCCAGCAGCCTCGCTAGCGGGAGGCCCTACAATGAGCAGTTCTTC. It translates to CASSLASGRPYNEQFF.

The rearrangement uses TRBV5-4 and TRBJ2-7; TRBD1 aligns across 8 bases. Germline V gene lookup returns CDR1 SGHNT and CDR2 YYREEE (reference sequence). This CDR3 is built from 13 residues. J gave up 6 bases and V 3 bases, and 5 bases lay outside the gene matches. CDR3 in amino acids: CASSSGQAGEQYF. CDR3 bases: TGTGCCAGCAGCTCGGGACAGGCTGGCGAGCAGTACTTC. The variable domain in full, with the rest retrieved from reference TRBV5-4 and TRBJ2-7, is ETGVTQSPTHLIKTRGQQVTLRCSSQSGHNTVSWYQQALGQGPQFIFQYYREEENGRGNFPPRFSGLQFPNYSSELNVNALELDDSALYLCASSSGQAGEQYFGPGTRLTVT.

The V and J genes are TRBV19 and TRBJ1-5; D ambiguous. Trimming shortened V by 5 bases and J by 3 bases, and 11 bases separated the two germline ends. Germline lookup yields CDR1 LNHDA and CDR2 SQIVND (reference sequence). The CDR3 spans 14 residues. DNA of the CDR3: TGTGCCAGTAGTCCGGAGAGGATCAATCAGCCCCAGCATTTT. Amino acids: CASSPERINQPQHF.

Remarks on this clone: Other nucleotide sequences in the sample specify the same CDR3. This chain links TRBV25-1 with TRBJ2-2; 8 bases are a match to TRBD1. The ends lost 2 bases at V and 4 bases at J; junction bases unmatched: 0. The CDR3 extends over 14 amino acids. Germline V gives CDR1 MGHDK, CDR2 SYGVNS. The CDR3 here is CASSETGGTGELFF. The DNA of the CDR3 is TGTGCCAGCAGTGAAACAGGGGGCACCGGGGAGCTGTTTTTT.

As to this clone: A read error may produce the germline difference seen at one junction end. The V gene is TRBV2, the J gene TRBJ2-7; TRBD2 might be the D (5 bases). The CDR3 sequence is 14 residues long. In germline, CDR1 is SNHLY, CDR2 FYNNEI. The CDR3 region is CASSEFAVGRERCF. Written as DNA, the CDR3 is TGTGCCAGCAGTGAATTCGCTGTAGGGCGCGAGCGGTGCTTC.

This clone was counted a single time. The J gene is TRBJ2-1, the V gene TRBV30; 7 bases agree with TRBD2. The V segment lost 0 bases and the J segment 0 bases; nucleotides outside the gene matches: 11. Germline V lookup: CDR1 GTSNPN, CDR2 SVGIG (reference sequence). This CDR3 has 18 residues. CDR3: CAWSVQRASGRSYNEQFF. In DNA form, the CDR3 reads TGTGCCTGGAGTGTACAACGGGCTAGCGGACGCTCCTACAATGAGCAGTTCTTC.

This clone was counted once. The gene calls are TRBV30 and TRBJ2-1; 8 bases match TRBD2. This CDR3 spans 14 amino acids. CDR1 and CDR2 (germline): GTSNPN, SVGIG (reference sequence). With V trimmed by 3 bases and J by 2 bases, 3 bases remained unmatched. The CDR3 DNA reads TGTGCCTGGAGATACGGGGGGGCCTACAATGAGCAGTTCTTC. This codes for CAWRYGGAYNEQFF.

This sequence joins TRBV18 and TRBJ2-7; a possible D gene is TRBD2 (6 bases). Germline values: CDR1 KGHSH, CDR2 LQKENI. With 3 bases removed from V and 5 bases from J, the gap between germline ends came to 11 bases. CDR3 size: 13 residues. The DNA for the CDR3 is TGTGCCAGCTCACCGGGACTTTTCCACGAGCAGTACTTC. Its translation is CASSPGLFHEQYF.

A word on this clone: Within the sample, other DNA sequences also encode this same CDR3. The chain employs TRBV5-1 and TRBJ1-1, with D possibly matching TRBD1 (5 bases). Trimming removed 0 bases at V and 6 bases at J, with 12 bases between. Germline loops: CDR1 SGHRS, CDR2 YFSETQ. The length of the CDR3 is 14 residues. The CDR3 DNA reads as TGCGCCAGCAGCTTGGAGCAGGGAAACGCTGAAGCTTTCTTT. Encoded protein: CASSLEQGNAEAFF.

V and J are TRBV2 and TRBJ2-7; 7 bases map to TRBD1. The V segment lost 7 bases and the J segment 1 base; nucleotides outside the gene matches: 10. The CDR3 is 15 residues long. Germline CDR1 is SNHLY and CDR2 is FYNNEI. The CDR3 DNA is TGTGCCAGCAATCCACAGGGGTTGGGTTCCTACGAGCAGTACTTC. Translating gives CASNPQGLGSYEQYF.

The chain recombines TRBV7-9 with TRBJ2-5, with D possibly being TRBD1 (6 bases). V was pared by 6 bases and J by 2 bases, with 28 bases between. Germline assignment: CDR1 SEHNR and CDR2 FQNEAQ (reference sequence). The CDR3 extends over 19 amino acids. The CDR3 protein is CASSYESGHRSPLQETQYF. The CDR3 DNA follows: TGTGCCAGCAGTTACGAATCGGGACACCGATCCCCTTTACAAGAGACCCAGTACTTC.

The V gene is TRBV21-1, the J gene TRBJ2-7; the DNA was not compared with TRBD2, the D call given in the table. TRBV21-1 is designated a pseudogene. The CDR3 loop spans 11 amino acids. As DNA, the CDR3 is TGTGCCAGCTCTATTAGGCGGAGGCAGTACTTC. This gives the protein CASSIRRRQYF.

The CDR3 loop is CATSRDRETGTEAFF. In DNA form, the CDR3 reads TGTGCCACCAGCAGAGACAGGGAAACGGGCACTGAAGCTTTCTTT. This rearrangement joins TRBV15 to TRBJ1-1; D is possibly TRBD1 (5 bases). Trimming took off 0 bases at V and 4 bases at J, with 12 bases between the two ends. The germline V gene encodes CDR1 LNHNV and CDR2 YYDKDF (reference sequence). The CDR3 runs to 15 residues.